The 28 T cell receptor beta chains in this list originate from one sample, sequenced in a study of CD8+ T cells in alopecia areata. Reverse transcribed after extraction, RNA yielded cDNA as the sequencing template. Assay: immunoSEQ multiplex PCR; the TCRdb copy retains only in-frame clones and omits some. The sample has some 150,000 clones, roughly 52% seen once. The treatment denotes: oral pan-JAK inhibitor, 5-10 mg twice daily. Material: CD8+ T cells sorted from blood, obtained at week 4, from a patient treated with tofacitinib. All receptors derive from a human donor with alopecia areata.

The chain joins TRBV27 to TRBJ2-2; D unresolved. Trimming stripped 2 bases from V and 7 bases from J, with 8 bases between. CDR1 and CDR2 (germline): MNHEY, SMNVEV (reference sequence). This CDR3 is built from 13 residues. CDR3 in amino acids: CASSLSTGGELFF. DNA for the CDR3: TGTGCCAGCAGTTTAAGTACTGGCGGGGAGCTGTTTTTT.

V gene TRBV6-5 combines with J gene TRBJ1-2; the D gene is possibly TRBD1 (5 bases). CDR3 length equals 12 residues. Trimming took 3 bases from V and 7 from J, leaving 9 bases between them. Germline CDR1 is MNHEY and CDR2 is SVGAGI. This CDR3 is CASSYGGSGYTF. The DNA for the CDR3 is TGTGCCAGCAGTTATGGGGGGTCTGGCTACACCTTC.

This chain links TRBV6-1 with TRBJ2-5; 9 nucleotides match TRBD1. The CDR3 loop spans 14 amino acids. From germline, CDR1 is MNHNS and CDR2 SASEGT. Trimming at V came to 9 bases and at J to 0 bases, leaving 5 bases not matched to a gene. CDR3 nucleotides: TGTGCCAGAGGGACAGGGAACGACCAAGAGACCCAGTACTTC. Amino acid sequence: CARGTGNDQETQYF.

This rearrangement joins TRBV11-1 to TRBJ2-3; perhaps TRBD2 as D (5 bases). V shed 5 bases and J shed 1 base, with 13 bases lying between them. Germline assignment: CDR1 SGHAT and CDR2 FQDESV (reference sequence). The CDR3 extends over 15 amino acids. The CDR3 region has the DNA TGTGCCAGCAGCGTCCGGTCGGAGGGCACAGATACGCAGTATTTT. Residues: CASSVRSEGTDTQYF.

This clone turned up a few times. The chain uses TRBV30 and TRBJ2-5, with D unresolved. The germline V gene encodes CDR1 GTSNPN and CDR2 SVGIG (reference sequence). V lost 1 base and J lost 0, with 6 bases in between. This CDR3 has 13 residues. In nucleotides, the CDR3 is TGTGCCTGGAGTGGGGTGGACCAAGAGACCCAGTACTTC. This gives the protein CAWSGVDQETQYF.

The V call is TRBV7-6, the J call TRBJ2-7; 7 nucleotides align to TRBD2. With V trimmed by 5 bases and J by 3 bases, 10 bases remained unmatched. Germline V gene lookup returns CDR1 SGHVS and CDR2 FNYEAQ. This CDR3 region has 15 residues. The CDR3 DNA is TGTGCCAGCAGCCTCTGGGAGGGTTTAGTCTACGAGCAGTACTTC. Protein sequence: CASSLWEGLVYEQYF.

This clone was seen more than once but under ten times. The genes are TRBV5-6 and TRBJ2-5, with a tentative D call TRBD1 (5 bases). The CDR3 has 14 amino acids. V was trimmed by 0 bases and J by 1 base, leaving 7 bases between them. Germline lookup yields CDR1 SGHDT and CDR2 YYEEEE. The CDR3 loop reads CASSLGGSQETQYF. Written as DNA, the CDR3 is TGTGCCAGCAGCTTGGGGGGCAGCCAAGAGACCCAGTACTTC.

The chain couples TRBV30 to TRBJ2-3; D might be TRBD2 (6 bases). CDR3 size: 14 residues. V gave up 0 bases and J gave up 5 bases, with 12 bases separating them. Germline CDR1 reads GTSNPN; CDR2 reads SVGIG (reference sequence). For the CDR3, the DNA is TGTGCCTGGAGTGTTAATCTGGGGGGAGATACGCAGTATTTT. It codes for CAWSVNLGGDTQYF.

A few counts support this clone. The chain employs TRBV23-1 and TRBJ1-2; perhaps TRBD1 as D (6 bases). TRBV23-1 is annotated as an ORF whose role is uncertain. CDR3 length: 13 residues. V was clipped by 3 bases and J by 4 bases, with 9 bases between them. The CDR3 sequence: CASSQRGGYGYTF. The CDR3 DNA reads as TGCGCCAGCAGTCAGAGGGGGGGCTATGGCTACACCTTC.

This clone turned up a few times. This sequence joins TRBV7-9 and TRBJ1-5, with a tentative D call TRBD1 (5 bases). V was shortened by 3 bases and J by 0 bases, with 9 bases between the two germline ends. This CDR3 contains 15 residues. The V gene's germline CDR1 is SEHNR and CDR2 FQNEAQ (reference sequence). The CDR3 DNA reads TGTGCCAGCAGCTTCGGAGGGGATAGCAATCAGCCCCAGCATTTT. Protein sequence: CASSFGGDSNQPQHF.

This chain uses TRBV6-6 with TRBJ1-1; D possibly corresponds to TRBD1 (6 bases). Looked up from germline, CDR1 is MNHNY and CDR2 is SVGAGI (reference sequence). Trimming cost V 2 bases and J 3 bases, with 10 bases left between them. The length of the CDR3 is 14 residues. The CDR3 region has the DNA TGTGCCAGCAGTTACGGGGGCTTGGACACTGAAGCTTTCTTT. Protein sequence: CASSYGGLDTEAFF.

This clone has a handful of counts. V is TRBV4-1 and J is TRBJ1-6; no clear D. In germline, CDR1 is MGHRA, CDR2 YSYEKL. Trimming stripped 3 bases from V and 7 bases from J, with 10 bases between. The CDR3 totals 14 residues. CDR3 residues: CASSQRFLNSPLHF. In nucleotides, the CDR3 is TGCGCCAGCAGCCAGAGATTCTTGAATTCACCCCTCCACTTT.

This chain connects TRBV29-1 to TRBJ2-2, with D unclear. With 1 base removed from V and 1 base from J, the gap between germline ends came to 4 bases. The CDR3 spans 13 residues. CDR1 is SQVTM and CDR2 is ANQGSEA in the germline V gene. For the CDR3, the DNA is TGCAGCGTTGAAGGACTGAACACCGGGGAGCTGTTTTTT. This codes for CSVEGLNTGELFF.

The rearrangement joins TRBV13 to TRBJ2-7; D may be TRBD1 (6 bases). Trimming stripped 2 bases from V and 3 bases from J, with 11 bases between. The CDR3 has 14 amino acids. Germline-derived CDR1 and CDR2 are PRHDT and FYEKMQ (reference sequence). The CDR3 loop is CASSLFRGDYEQYF. The CDR3 nucleotides read TGTGCCAGCAGCTTATTCAGGGGAGACTACGAGCAGTACTTC.

This clone appeared a few times. The rearrangement joins TRBV29-1 to TRBJ2-3; D possibly corresponds to TRBD1 (6 bases). The CDR3 runs 16 residues. V was shortened by 3 bases and J by 2 bases, with 18 bases between the two germline ends. CDR1 and CDR2 (germline): SQVTM, ANQGSEA. CDR3 region: CSVDSRDTAFTDTQYF. The CDR3 DNA follows: TGCAGCGTTGACTCTCGGGACACGGCTTTCACAGATACGCAGTATTTT.

The J gene is TRBJ2-7, the V gene TRBV7-6; 7 bases agree with TRBD2. The germline V gene encodes CDR1 SGHVS and CDR2 FNYEAQ. V lost 8 bases to trimming and J lost 2 bases; unmatched junction nucleotides: 3. CDR3 length equals 12 residues. CDR3 DNA sequence: TGTGCCAGCGGGGACTACACCTACGAGCAGTACTTC. As protein: CASGDYTYEQYF.

This clone has a handful of counts. The rearrangement uses TRBV19 and TRBJ2-7, with D tentatively TRBD1 (6 bases). This CDR3 is 15 amino acids long. Germline V gene data show CDR1 as LNHDA and CDR2 as SQIVND (reference sequence). V lost 2 bases, J lost 1 base, and 12 bases lay in between. In nucleotides, the CDR3 is TGTGCCAGTAGTATACGGCAGGGGATATCCTACGAGCAGTACTTC. Protein: CASSIRQGISYEQYF.

This clone was seen a few times. The rearrangement uses TRBV29-1 and TRBJ1-2; D might be TRBD1 (5 bases). Germline V lookup: CDR1 SQVTM, CDR2 ANQGSEA. V lost 3 bases to trimming and J lost 6 bases, with 8 bases between them. This CDR3 comprises 11 residues. CDR3 sequence (DNA): TGCAGCGTTGATCAGGGAAATGGCTACACCTTC. It codes for CSVDQGNGYTF.

V is TRBV27 and J is TRBJ1-2; TRBD1 aligns across 7 bases. With 4 bases clipped from V and 0 bases from J, the junction kept 11 bases outside the gene matches. CDR1 is MNHEY and CDR2 is SMNVEV in the germline V gene (reference sequence). The CDR3 totals 17 residues. This CDR3 is CASSSLRGGQSNYGYTF. DNA for the CDR3: TGTGCCAGCAGTTCCCTCCGGGGGGGACAGTCTAACTATGGCTACACCTTC.

The V call is TRBV19, the J call TRBJ1-5, with D possibly TRBD1 on 5 matching bases. The germline V and J ends were trimmed by 5 bases and 6 bases, with 17 bases remaining between them. The CDR3 extends over 15 amino acids. CDR1 LNHDA and CDR2 SQIVND come from the germline V gene (reference sequence). In nucleotides, the CDR3 is TGTGCCAGTAGTCTTTACGGGGCCGACGGTCAGCCCCAGCATTTT. This codes for CASSLYGADGQPQHF.

This sequence joins TRBV27 and TRBJ1-1; D not resolved. V lost 6 bases and J lost 4, with 12 bases in between. CDR3 length equals 13 residues. Per germline, CDR1 MNHEY and CDR2 SMNVEV (reference sequence). CDR3 in amino acids: CASSNGRRTEAFF. The CDR3 DNA sequence: TGTGCCAGCAGCAACGGACGGCGCACTGAAGCTTTCTTT.

As for this clone: The sample carries other DNA sequences with the same CDR3. V gene TRBV9 combines with J gene TRBJ1-5; D not certain. The germline V and J ends were trimmed by 0 bases and 2 bases, with 3 bases remaining between them. Germline-derived CDR1 and CDR2 are SGDLS and YYNGEE. The CDR3 runs 13 residues. The CDR3, as DNA: TGTGCCAGCAGCGTAGACGGCAATCAGCCCCAGCATTTT. Protein: CASSVDGNQPQHF.

The chain employs TRBV30 and TRBJ1-1; weak D call: TRBD1 (6 bases). V was clipped by 7 bases and J by 4 bases, with 16 bases between them. Germline V lookup: CDR1 GTSNPN, CDR2 SVGIG (reference sequence). The CDR3 is 13 amino acids. CDR3 DNA: TGTGCCTACCTACCAACAGGGAGCACTGAAGCTTTCTTT. This encodes CAYLPTGSTEAFF.

This chain joins TRBV2 and TRBJ1-5; the D gene is possibly TRBD1 (5 bases). Germline CDR1 and CDR2: SNHLY and FYNNEI. The V and J ends lost 7 bases and 2 bases respectively, with 15 bases between them. The CDR3 sequence is 15 residues long. CDR3 bases: TGTGCCAGCACCCTTTCGGGGGAGGGCAATCAGCCCCAGCATTTT. Its translation: CASTLSGEGNQPQHF.

DNA for the CDR3: TGCGCCAGCAGCCAGCCTCTGAGAGGGGGGAACACTGAAGCTTTCTTT. It translates to CASSQPLRGGNTEAFF. V usage is TRBV4-1 and J usage is TRBJ1-1; TRBD1 is a possible D gene (6 bases). The germline CDR1 and CDR2 sequences are MGHRA and YSYEKL. The V gene lost 3 bases and the J gene lost 1 base, with 15 bases spanning the gap. The CDR3 length is 16 residues.

The rearrangement links TRBV29-1 to TRBJ2-1; perhaps D is TRBD1 or TRBD2 (6 bases each). This CDR3 spans 17 amino acids. Deletions cut 0 bases from V and 8 bases from J, with 23 bases between. Germline V gene sequence: CDR1 SQVTM, CDR2 ANQGSEA. For the CDR3, the DNA is TGCAGCGTTGAAGATCTAGGTGGAGAGGGGGGCCCCGATGAGCAGTTCTTC. It is translated as CSVEDLGGEGGPDEQFF.

This clone was counted a few times. The rearrangement uses TRBV7-9 and TRBJ1-1; D call uncertain. The CDR3 is 10 residues long. Germline V CDR1 and CDR2: SEHNR, FQNEAQ (reference sequence). In nucleotides, the CDR3 is TGTGCGGCAGGGAACACTGAAGCTTTCTTT. It translates to CAAGNTEAFF. The full variable domain, with the rest looked up from reference TRBV7-9 and TRBJ1-1, is DTGVSQNPRHKITKRGQNVTFRCDPISEHNRLYWYRQTLGQGPEFLTYFQNEAQLEKSRLLSDRFSAERPKGSFSTLEIQRTEQGDSAMYLCAAGNTEAFFGQGTRLTVV.

The chain joins TRBV27 to TRBJ1-2; tentative D call: TRBD1 (5 bases). The V gene's germline CDR1 is MNHEY and CDR2 SMNVEV (reference sequence). The CDR3 has 14 amino acids. Trimming removed 5 bases from V and 5 bases from J, with 15 bases in between. The CDR3 protein is CASSLAGPLYGYTF. Here the CDR3 DNA reads TGTGCCAGCAGTCTCGCGGGACCGCTATATGGCTACACCTTC.